A single sample gave rise to the 15 T cell receptor beta chains below, sequenced in a study of OX40 agonist ivuxolimab in advanced cancers. The assay was immunoSEQ multiplex PCR, and TCRdb's table has in-frame clones only and misses some. The profile shows tens of thousands of clones, 91% of them singletons. The sample was CD4+ or CD8+ T cells sorted from blood, taken in a trial of the OX40 agonist ivuxolimab. These receptors were taken from an adult with an advanced solid tumor such as melanoma, head and neck, liver or kidney cancer.

The chain links TRBV11-2 to TRBJ1-1, with D perhaps matching TRBD1 (6 bases). Germline V gives CDR1 SGHAT, CDR2 FQNNGV. The CDR3 is 13 residues long. With 0 bases removed from V and 12 bases from J, the gap between germline ends came to 14 bases. DNA for the CDR3: TGTGCCAGCAGCTTAGACAGGGGATCGGGGACTTTCTTT. It specifies CASSLDRGSGTFF. The full variable domain, its missing parts supplied by reference TRBV11-2 and TRBJ1-1, is EAGVAQSPRYKIIEKRQSVAFWCNPISGHATLYWYQQILGQGPKLLIQFQNNGVVDDSQLPKDRFSAERLKGVDSTLKIQPAKLEDSAVYLCASSLDRGSGTFFGQGTRLTVV.

This clone was seen more than once but under ten times. The V and J genes are TRBV19 and TRBJ2-3; 10 nucleotides line up with TRBD1. Per germline, CDR1 LNHDA and CDR2 SQIVND (reference sequence). The CDR3 has 16 residues. The V segment lost 3 bases and the J segment 3 bases; nucleotides outside the gene matches: 6. CDR3 sequence: CASSIGDRGHTDTQYF. For the CDR3, the DNA is TGTGCCAGTAGTATTGGGGACAGGGGACATACAGATACGCAGTATTTT.

The chain combines TRBV19 with TRBJ1-5; D is unresolved. Germline lookup yields CDR1 LNHDA and CDR2 SQIVND (reference sequence). The CDR3 extends over 14 amino acids. The V end lost 7 bases, the J end lost 5 bases, and 15 bases lay between the germline ends. CDR3 in amino acids: CASTWWGGDQPQHF. Here the CDR3 DNA reads TGTGCCAGTACGTGGTGGGGTGGGGATCAGCCCCAGCATTTT.

J is TRBJ2-7 and V is TRBV7-2; 9 nucleotides line up with TRBD2. This CDR3 has 16 residues. Germline trimming cut 5 bases from V and 6 bases from J; bases unmatched to any gene: 14. Germline V CDR1 and CDR2: SGHTA, FQGNSA. For the CDR3, the DNA is TGTGCCAGCAGCCCTTGGACTAGCGTCACCCCGGCCGAGCAGTACTTC. This encodes CASSPWTSVTPAEQYF.

V is TRBV28 and J is TRBJ2-3, with TRBD1 matching over 9 bases. In germline, CDR1 is MDHEN, CDR2 SYDVKM. The CDR3 length is 17 residues. V lost 2 bases to trimming and J lost 2 bases; unmatched junction nucleotides: 8. This chain's CDR3 is CASSLVGQGVFTDTQYF. The CDR3 nucleotides are TGTGCCAGCAGTTTAGTGGGACAGGGAGTTTTCACAGATACGCAGTATTTT.

This clone was seen just once. The gene calls are TRBV15 and TRBJ2-5; 8 bases match TRBD1. Judging by the DNA end, TRBJ2-7 fits better; the J call may be wrong. The germline V gene encodes CDR1 LNHNV and CDR2 YYDKDF (reference sequence). The CDR3 is 15 amino acids. The chain's CDR3 is CATSRQDRGYYEQYF. The CDR3 bases are TGTGCCACCAGCAGACAAGACAGGGGTTATTACGAGCAGTACTTC.

V is TRBV13 and J is TRBJ2-6; tentative D call: TRBD1 (5 bases). Trimming pared 5 bases from V and 0 bases from J, leaving 14 bases between. The CDR3 has 17 amino acids. Germline values: CDR1 PRHDT, CDR2 FYEKMQ (reference sequence). Here the CDR3 reads CASSNGQVNSGANVLTF. The CDR3 DNA reads as TGTGCCAGCAGCAACGGACAAGTAAACTCTGGGGCCAACGTCCTGACTTTC.

The chain combines TRBV27 with TRBJ2-7; D gene uncertain. The CDR3 consists of 12 residues. Trimming stripped 2 bases from V and 0 bases from J, with 2 bases between. Germline V gene sequence: CDR1 MNHEY, CDR2 SMNVEV (reference sequence). CDR3 DNA sequence: TGTGCCAGCAGTTTAAACTCCTACGAGCAGTACTTC. Protein sequence: CASSLNSYEQYF.

The chain links TRBV13 to TRBJ2-7; D might be TRBD1 or TRBD2, each matching 6 bases. The V and J ends lost 5 bases and 6 bases respectively, with 17 bases between them. Looked up from germline, CDR1 is PRHDT and CDR2 is FYEKMQ (reference sequence). The CDR3 has 14 residues. CDR3 region: CASSTYREVREQYF. CDR3 in DNA: TGTGCCAGCAGCACCTACAGGGAGGTTCGCGAGCAGTACTTC.

This clone was observed once. The V call is TRBV7-2, the J call TRBJ2-1; 7 bases map to TRBD2. J gave up 4 bases and V 5 bases, and 8 bases lay outside the gene matches. This CDR3 spans 15 amino acids. Germline values: CDR1 SGHTA, CDR2 FQGNSA. The CDR3 sequence is CASSPIWTRYNEQFF. The CDR3 DNA reads as TGTGCCAGCAGCCCGATCTGGACTAGATACAATGAGCAGTTCTTC.

The rearrangement links TRBV7-5 to TRBJ1-5. TRBV7-5 is a documented pseudogene. The CDR3 is 15 amino acids. The CDR3 DNA reads TGTGCCAGAAGCAAAGAGGGGAATAGCAATCAGCCCCAGCATTTT. Translating it yields CARSKEGNSNQPQHF.

The chain recombines TRBV28 with TRBJ2-2, with 9 bases that match TRBD2. This CDR3 is built from 16 residues. The V and J ends lost 3 bases and 3 bases, in that order; junction bases with no gene match: 5. Germline CDR1 reads MDHEN; CDR2 reads SYDVKM. The CDR3 sequence is CASSFLTSGYTGELFF. Here the CDR3 DNA reads TGTGCCAGCAGTTTCTTGACTAGCGGATACACCGGGGAGCTGTTTTTT.

The chain uses TRBV7-8 and TRBJ2-1; tentative D call: TRBD2 (6 bases). Germline lookup yields CDR1 SGHVS and CDR2 FQNEAQ. This CDR3 has 18 amino acids. V lost 1 base and J 5 bases, leaving 21 bases between the germline ends. The CDR3 DNA is TGTGCCAGCAGCTTAGAACCCTCGGGACTCGGAGGTCACAATGAGCAGTTCTTC. Protein: CASSLEPSGLGGHNEQFF.

The gene calls are TRBV6-5 and TRBJ2-3, with D unresolved. The germline V gene encodes CDR1 MNHEY and CDR2 SVGAGI. The CDR3 consists of 15 residues. Trimming cost V 2 bases and J 4 bases, with 13 bases left between them. The CDR3: CASSYSRDVPDTQYF. The CDR3 region has the DNA TGTGCCAGCAGTTACAGTCGTGATGTTCCAGATACGCAGTATTTT.

The J gene is TRBJ2-5, the V gene TRBV4-3; no clear D. This CDR3 region has 12 residues. Trimming pared 9 bases from V and 5 bases from J, leaving 13 bases between. Germline-derived CDR1 and CDR2 are LGHNA and YSLEER. CDR3 nucleotide sequence: TGCGCCAGGGTTAGCCTGGGGGAGACCCAGTACTTC. It encodes CARVSLGETQYF.